This T cell receptor beta chain was identified during a study of shared clonotypes between healthy human individuals. Points from the study as a whole: What rarefaction showed was incomplete sorted-subset sequencing despite large depth. In general, naive subsets displayed greater estimated richness than memory subsets did.

The CDR3 length is 14 residues. V was clipped by 5 bases and J by 0 bases, with 11 bases between them. Germline CDR1 and CDR2: MNHNS and SASEGT. Remarks on this clone: Its specificity is not known.

Per the authors' pipeline: ImmunoSEQ junction-only sequences lacked quality scores, so their filtering differed. Here immunoSEQ multiplex PCR was the method, and the copy in TCRdb shows in-frame clones only, minus some. Clone size and the V and J calls come from that table; the DNA yielded D and trimming. The top ten clones hold 1.5% of a sample with about 1 million clones, about 70% of them seen once. The chain combines TRBV6-1 with TRBJ2-7; D remains unclear. What was sequenced was memory CD4+ T cells sorted from blood. Subset specified: CD45RA-negative fraction. This TCR came from a young man in good health. In nucleotides, the CDR3 is TGTGCCAGCAGTATGGCGGAGAGCTCCTACGAGCAGTACTTC. Amino acids: CASSMAESSYEQYF.